The rows below give T cell receptor beta chains drawn from one sample of a study of metastatic and nonmetastatic thyroid tumors. TCRdb re-called the PCR reads via MiXCR. The table includes about 90,000 clones, roughly 8.6% detected once. The sequencing sample was made of blood. The receptors were sampled from a female donor with papillary thyroid cancer or a benign thyroid nodule (not recorded which). Some clones in this sample may be carry-over from other donors' samples. Both conserved end residues are part of each CDR3. The D gene is left open where the match is weak. Not all rows give a size; the values are once, few, many and, for expanded clones, a class.

>-|TRBV5-1|TRBJ2-7|TRBD2
TGCGCCAGCAGCTTCGCCAGGGAGGGCGAGCAGTACTTC
CASSFAREGEQYF
>many|TRBV2|TRBJ2-1|TRBD1
TGTGCCAGGGGACAGGGCAGCGACAATGAGCAGTTCTTC
CARGQGSDNEQFF
>few|TRBV5-4|TRBJ1-6|TRBD1
TGTGCCAGCAGCCCGGGACAGGTGGGGAATTCACCCCTCCACTTT
CASSPGQVGNSPLHF
>-|TRBV5-1|TRBJ2-4|-
TGCGCCAGCAGCCATGCCCCGTCCCTTCAGGGGGCCAAAAACATTCAGTACTTC
CASSHAPSLQGAKNIQYF
>-|TRBV20-1|TRBJ2-7|-
TGCAGTGCTAGAGATTTCAACTACGAGCAGTACTTC
CSARDFNYEQYF
>many|TRBV5-6|TRBJ1-6|-
TGTGCCAGCAGCCGAGGACAGAAGAATTCACCCCTCCACTTT
CASSRGQKNSPLHF
>-|TRBV12-3/TRBV12-4|TRBJ1-2|-
TGTGCCAGCAGCTTTTTCCTCCGGGAGAACTATGGCTACACCTTC
CASSFFLRENYGYTF
>many|TRBV11-3|TRBJ1-1|-
TGTGCCAGCAGCTTAAACAGGGCGGGGGAGGCTTTCTTT
CASSLNRAGEAFF
>many|TRBV27|TRBJ1-2|-
TGTGCCAGCAGTTTAGGACTAGGCTATGGCTACACCTTC
CASSLGLGYGYTF
>few|TRBV6-5|TRBJ1-6|-
TGTGCCAGCAGTTATTTAGACGAATATAATTCACCCATCCACTTT
CASSYLDEYNSPIHF
>-|TRBV5-1|TRBJ2-5|-
TGCGCCAGCAGCTTGTGGCAACAAGAGACCCAGTACTTC
CASSLWQQETQYF
>medium-sized|TRBV6-1|TRBJ1-5|-
TGTGCCAGCAGTGAAGCGCTCGACAATCAGCCCCAGCATTTT
CASSEALDNQPQHF
>many|TRBV9|TRBJ1-2|TRBD1
TGTGCCAGCAGCCCAGCGGGTGGACAGGGGGGCTATGGCTACACCTTC
CASSPAGGQGGYGYTF
>many|TRBV5-1|TRBJ2-7|-
TGCGCCAGCAGCTTTGACAGCTCCTACGAGCAGTACTTC
CASSFDSSYEQYF
>-|TRBV20-1|TRBJ1-2|-
TGCAGTGCTTCGCCCAAGGCAGGAGGCTATGGCTACACCTTC
CSASPKAGGYGYTF
>once|TRBV20-1|TRBJ1-4|TRBD1
TGCAGTGCTCCCAAAGACGGGACAGCTAAACTGTTTTTT
CSAPKDGTAKLFF
>many|TRBV3-1|TRBJ2-5|TRBD1
TGTGCCAGCAGCCAAGCGACAGGGATGGAGACCCAGTACTTC
CASSQATGMETQYF